This entry describes one T cell receptor beta chain. Antigen specificity is unknown. This sample was included in a study of PD-1 blockade in classical Hodgkin lymphoma. Study background: Nivolumab was given intravenously to patients at 3 mg/kg every 2 weeks.

Time point given: cycle 4 day 1 (C4D1), after 5 to 7 weeks of nivolumab. Brentuximab vedotin exposure varied among the patients, all of whom had relapsed after autologous stem cell transplantation. Under best response, outcomes were complete response, partial response or progressive disease. CDR1 is SGHAT, CDR2 FQNNGV, per germline. The CDR3 runs to 13 residues. V was clipped by 1 base and J by 3 bases, with 6 bases between them. Study-level findings and limits: The study reported lower baseline TCR diversity in newly diagnosed patients than in healthy donors.

Measured with immunoSEQ multiplex PCR; TCRdb has only the in-frame clones, and not every one. Here the sample spans about 17,000 clones, approximately 68% being singletons. The chain combines TRBV11-2 with TRBJ1-1; D unclear. The source material was peripheral blood mononuclear cells (PBMCs), sampled before the fourth cycle of nivolumab. This TCR was recovered from a human donor with classical Hodgkin lymphoma. The CDR3 is CASSLGVDTEAFF. The DNA for the CDR3 is TGTGCCAGCAGCTTAGGGGTAGACACTGAAGCTTTCTTT.